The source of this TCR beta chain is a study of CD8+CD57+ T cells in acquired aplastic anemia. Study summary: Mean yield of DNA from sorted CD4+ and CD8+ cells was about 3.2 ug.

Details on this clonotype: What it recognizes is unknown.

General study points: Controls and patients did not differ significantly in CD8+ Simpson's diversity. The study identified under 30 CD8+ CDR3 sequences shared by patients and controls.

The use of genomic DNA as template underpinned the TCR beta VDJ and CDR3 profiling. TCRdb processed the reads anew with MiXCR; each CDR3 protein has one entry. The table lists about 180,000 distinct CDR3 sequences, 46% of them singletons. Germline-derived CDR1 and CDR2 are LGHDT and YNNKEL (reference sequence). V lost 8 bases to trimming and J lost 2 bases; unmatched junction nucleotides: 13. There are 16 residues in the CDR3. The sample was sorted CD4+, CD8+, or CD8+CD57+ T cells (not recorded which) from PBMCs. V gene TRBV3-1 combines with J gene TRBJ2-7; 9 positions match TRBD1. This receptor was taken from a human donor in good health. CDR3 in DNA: TGTGCCAGCTCCCGGCGGTTGACAGGGGGAGCCTACGAGCAGTACTTC. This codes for CASSRRLTGGAYEQYF.